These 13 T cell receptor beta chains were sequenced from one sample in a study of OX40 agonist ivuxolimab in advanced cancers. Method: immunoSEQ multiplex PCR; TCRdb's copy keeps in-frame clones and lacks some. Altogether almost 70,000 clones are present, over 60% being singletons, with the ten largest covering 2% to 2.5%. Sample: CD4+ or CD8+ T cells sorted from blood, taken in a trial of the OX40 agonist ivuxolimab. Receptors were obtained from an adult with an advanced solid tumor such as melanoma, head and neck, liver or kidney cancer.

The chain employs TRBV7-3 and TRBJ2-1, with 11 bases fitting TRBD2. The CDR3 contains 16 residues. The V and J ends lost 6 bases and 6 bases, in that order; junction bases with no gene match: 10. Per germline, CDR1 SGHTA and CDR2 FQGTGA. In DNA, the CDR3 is TGTGCCAGCAGTTCGCCTCTAGCGGGGGGTTCCAATGAGCAGTTCTTC. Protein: CASSSPLAGGSNEQFF.

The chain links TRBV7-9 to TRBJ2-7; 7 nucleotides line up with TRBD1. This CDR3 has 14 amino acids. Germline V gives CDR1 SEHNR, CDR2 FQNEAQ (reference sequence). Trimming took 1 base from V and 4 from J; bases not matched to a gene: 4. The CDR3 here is CASSLELRGYEQYF. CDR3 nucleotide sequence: TGTGCCAGCAGCTTAGAACTCAGGGGGTACGAGCAGTACTTC.

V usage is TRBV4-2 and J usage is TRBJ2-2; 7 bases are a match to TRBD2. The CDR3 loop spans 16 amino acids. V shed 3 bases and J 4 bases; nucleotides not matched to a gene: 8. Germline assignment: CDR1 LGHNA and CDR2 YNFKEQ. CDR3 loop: CASSQGGSGLTGELFF. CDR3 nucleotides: TGTGCCAGCAGCCAGGGGGGGTCAGGGCTCACCGGGGAGCTGTTTTTT.

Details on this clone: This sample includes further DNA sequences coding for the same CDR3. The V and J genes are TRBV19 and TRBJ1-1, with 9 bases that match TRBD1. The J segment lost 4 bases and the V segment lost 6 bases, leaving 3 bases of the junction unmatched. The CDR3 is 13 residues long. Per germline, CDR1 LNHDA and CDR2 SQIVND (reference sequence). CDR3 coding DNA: TGTGCCAGTAGCCCGACAGGGGGCACTGAAGCTTTCTTT. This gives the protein CASSPTGGTEAFF.

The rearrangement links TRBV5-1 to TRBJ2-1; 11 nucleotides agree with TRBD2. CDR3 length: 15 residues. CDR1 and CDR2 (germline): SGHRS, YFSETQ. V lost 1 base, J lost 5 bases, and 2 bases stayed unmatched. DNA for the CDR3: TGCGCCAGCAGCTTGACTAGCGGGGGTGACAATGAGCAGTTCTTC. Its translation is CASSLTSGGDNEQFF.

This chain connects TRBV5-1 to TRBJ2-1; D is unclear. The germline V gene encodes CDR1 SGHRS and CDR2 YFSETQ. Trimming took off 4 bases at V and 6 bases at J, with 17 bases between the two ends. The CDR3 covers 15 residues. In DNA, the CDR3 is TGCGCCAGCAGCCCGGACGGCCTAGAGGTCAATGAGCAGTTCTTC. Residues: CASSPDGLEVNEQFF.

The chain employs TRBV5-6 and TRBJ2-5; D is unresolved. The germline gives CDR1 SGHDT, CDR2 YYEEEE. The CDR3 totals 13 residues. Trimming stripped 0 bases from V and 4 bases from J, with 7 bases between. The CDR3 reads CASSLEPGETQYF. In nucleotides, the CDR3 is TGTGCCAGCAGCTTGGAACCGGGAGAGACCCAGTACTTC.

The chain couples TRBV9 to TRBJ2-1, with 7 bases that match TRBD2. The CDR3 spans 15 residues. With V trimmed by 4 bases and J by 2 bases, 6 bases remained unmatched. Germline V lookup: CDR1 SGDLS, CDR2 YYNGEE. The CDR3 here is CASSPRLATYNEQFF. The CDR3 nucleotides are TGTGCCAGCAGCCCTAGACTAGCCACCTACAATGAGCAGTTCTTC.

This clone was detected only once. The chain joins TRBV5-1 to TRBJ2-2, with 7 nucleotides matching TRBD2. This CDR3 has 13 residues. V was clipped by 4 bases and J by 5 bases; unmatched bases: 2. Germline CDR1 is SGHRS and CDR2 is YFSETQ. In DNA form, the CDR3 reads TGCGCCAGCAGCATCGGGAGGACCGGGGAGCTGTTTTTT. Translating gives CASSIGRTGELFF.

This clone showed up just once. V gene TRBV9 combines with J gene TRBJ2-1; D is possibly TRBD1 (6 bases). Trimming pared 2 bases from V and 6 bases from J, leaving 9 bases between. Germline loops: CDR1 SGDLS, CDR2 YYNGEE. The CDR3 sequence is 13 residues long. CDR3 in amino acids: CASSVGQTNEQFF. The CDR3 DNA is TGTGCCAGCAGCGTCGGACAGACCAATGAGCAGTTCTTC.

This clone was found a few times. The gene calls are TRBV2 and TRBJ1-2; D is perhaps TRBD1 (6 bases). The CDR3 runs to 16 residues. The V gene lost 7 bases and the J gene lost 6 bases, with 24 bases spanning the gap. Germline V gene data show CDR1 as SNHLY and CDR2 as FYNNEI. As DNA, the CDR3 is TGTGCCAGCACCATATCCAGGGCAGGGGAGGCGGATGGCTACACCTTC. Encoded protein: CASTISRAGEADGYTF.

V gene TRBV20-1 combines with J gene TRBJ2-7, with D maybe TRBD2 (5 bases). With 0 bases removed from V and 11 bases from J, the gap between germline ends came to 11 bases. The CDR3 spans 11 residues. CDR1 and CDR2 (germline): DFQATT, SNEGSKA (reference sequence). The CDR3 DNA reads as TGCAGTGCTAGAGATGAGAGGGTTGAGTACTTC. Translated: CSARDERVEYF.

CDR3 residues: CASSLDGYNEKLFF. In nucleotides, the CDR3 is TGCGCCAGCAGCTTGGATGGTTATAATGAAAAACTGTTTTTT. The chain joins TRBV5-1 to TRBJ1-4; no clear D. Trimming stripped 0 bases from V and 4 bases from J, with 7 bases between. This CDR3 region has 14 residues. Germline CDR1 SGHRS, CDR2 YFSETQ.